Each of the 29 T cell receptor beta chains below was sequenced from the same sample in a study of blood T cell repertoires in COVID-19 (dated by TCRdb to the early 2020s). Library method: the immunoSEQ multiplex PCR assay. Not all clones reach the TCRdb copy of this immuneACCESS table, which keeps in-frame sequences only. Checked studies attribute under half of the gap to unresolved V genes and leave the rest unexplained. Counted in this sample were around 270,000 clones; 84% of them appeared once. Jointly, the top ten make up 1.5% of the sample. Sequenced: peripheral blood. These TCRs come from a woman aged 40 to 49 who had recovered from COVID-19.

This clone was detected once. The CDR3 sequence is CASSPLEQLNTEAFF. For the CDR3, the DNA is TGTGCCAGCTCACCACTCGAACAGCTGAACACTGAAGCTTTCTTT. The chain carries TRBV18 and TRBJ1-1; D not resolved. Trimming took 1 base from V and 0 from J, leaving 9 bases between them. Germline CDR1 is KGHSH and CDR2 is LQKENI. The CDR3 loop spans 15 amino acids.

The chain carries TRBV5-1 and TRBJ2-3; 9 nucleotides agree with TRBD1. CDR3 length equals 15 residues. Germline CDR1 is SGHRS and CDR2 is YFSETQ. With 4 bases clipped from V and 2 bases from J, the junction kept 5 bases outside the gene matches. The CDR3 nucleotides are TGCGCCAGCAGCCCTGGGACAGGGACCACAGATACGCAGTATTTT. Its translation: CASSPGTGTTDTQYF.

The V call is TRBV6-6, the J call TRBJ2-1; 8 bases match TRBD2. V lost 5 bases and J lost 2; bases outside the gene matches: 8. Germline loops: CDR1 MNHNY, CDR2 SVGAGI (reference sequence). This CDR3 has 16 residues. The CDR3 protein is CASSNRGGLPYNEQFF. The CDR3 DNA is TGTGCCAGCAGTAATCGGGGGGGCCTCCCCTACAATGAGCAGTTCTTC.

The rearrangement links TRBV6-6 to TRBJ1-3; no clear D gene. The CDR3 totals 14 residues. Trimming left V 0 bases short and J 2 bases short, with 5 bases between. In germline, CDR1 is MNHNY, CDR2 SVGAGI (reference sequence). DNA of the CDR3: TGTGCCAGCAGTTACTCCGGGGCTGGAAACACCATATATTTT. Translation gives CASSYSGAGNTIYF.

The CDR3 spells CASSSAGGQGETQYF. The CDR3 coding sequence is TGTGCCAGCAGCTCGGCCGGGGGACAGGGAGAGACCCAGTACTTC. The chain uses TRBV7-9 and TRBJ2-5; 9 bases are shared with TRBD1. The J segment lost 4 bases and the V segment lost 4 bases, leaving 7 bases of the junction unmatched. Germline V gene data show CDR1 as SEHNR and CDR2 as FQNEAQ (reference sequence). This CDR3 comprises 15 residues.

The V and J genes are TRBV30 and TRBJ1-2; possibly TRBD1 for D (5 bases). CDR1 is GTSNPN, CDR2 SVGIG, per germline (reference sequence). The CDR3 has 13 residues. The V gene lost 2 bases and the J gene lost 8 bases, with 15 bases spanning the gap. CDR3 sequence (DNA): TGTGCCTGGAGTTTGATCAGGGCAAGCGGCTACACCTTC. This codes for CAWSLIRASGYTF.

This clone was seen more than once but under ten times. CDR3 coding DNA: TGCGCCAGCAGCTCGACAGGGTTTGAAAAACTGTTTTTT. Protein: CASSSTGFEKLFF. The V call is TRBV5-1, the J call TRBJ1-4; 7 bases agree with TRBD1. In germline, CDR1 is SGHRS, CDR2 YFSETQ. V was clipped by 3 bases and J by 7 bases; unmatched bases: 3. The CDR3 runs to 13 residues.

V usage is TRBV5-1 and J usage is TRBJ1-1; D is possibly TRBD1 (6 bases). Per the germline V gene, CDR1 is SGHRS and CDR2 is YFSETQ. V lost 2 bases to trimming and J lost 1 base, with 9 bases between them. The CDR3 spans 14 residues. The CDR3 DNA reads TGCGCCAGCAGCTTCTCCAGGGGGAACACTGAAGCTTTCTTT. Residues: CASSFSRGNTEAFF.

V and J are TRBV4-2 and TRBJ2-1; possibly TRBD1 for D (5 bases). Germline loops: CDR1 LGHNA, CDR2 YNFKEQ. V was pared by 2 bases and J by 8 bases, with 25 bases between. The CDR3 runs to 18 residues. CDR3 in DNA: TGTGCCAGCAGCCAAATCATCCTTTCCAGGGTGATTTCTGATGAGCAGTTCTTC. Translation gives CASSQIILSRVISDEQFF.

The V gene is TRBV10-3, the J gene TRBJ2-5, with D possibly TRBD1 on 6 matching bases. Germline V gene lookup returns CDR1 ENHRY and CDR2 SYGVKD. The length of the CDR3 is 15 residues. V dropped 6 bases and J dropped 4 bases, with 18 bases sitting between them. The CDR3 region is CAISAVNRETETQYF. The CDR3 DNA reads TGTGCCATCAGCGCCGTTAACAGGGAGACAGAGACCCAGTACTTC.

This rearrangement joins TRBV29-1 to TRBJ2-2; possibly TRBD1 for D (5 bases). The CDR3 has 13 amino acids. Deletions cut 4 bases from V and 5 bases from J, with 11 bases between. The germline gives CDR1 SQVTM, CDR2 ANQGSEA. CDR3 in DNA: TGCAGCGTTGCCTGGACATTTACCGGGGAGCTGTTTTTT. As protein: CSVAWTFTGELFF.

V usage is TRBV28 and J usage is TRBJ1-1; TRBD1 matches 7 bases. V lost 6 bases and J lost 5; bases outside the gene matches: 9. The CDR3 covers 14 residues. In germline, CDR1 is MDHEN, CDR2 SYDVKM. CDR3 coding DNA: TGTGCCAGCAGAAGACAGGGTCCGAGGACTGAAGCTTTCTTT. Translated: CASRRQGPRTEAFF.

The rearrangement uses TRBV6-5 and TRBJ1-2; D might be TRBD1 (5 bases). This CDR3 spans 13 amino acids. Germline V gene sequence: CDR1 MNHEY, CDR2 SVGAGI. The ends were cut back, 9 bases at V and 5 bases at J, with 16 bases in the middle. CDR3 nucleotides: TGTGCCAGTGGTCAGGGTCCAGGGTATGGCTACACCTTC. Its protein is CASGQGPGYGYTF.

CDR3 in DNA: TGTGCCAGCAGTCACGGGACAGTTGAAGCTTTCTTT. Its protein is CASSHGTVEAFF. The chain joins TRBV27 to TRBJ1-1; 7 bases agree with TRBD1. The CDR3 is made up of 12 amino acids. V dropped 5 bases and J dropped 7; count of bases not matched to a gene: 4. The germline gives CDR1 MNHEY, CDR2 SMNVEV (reference sequence).

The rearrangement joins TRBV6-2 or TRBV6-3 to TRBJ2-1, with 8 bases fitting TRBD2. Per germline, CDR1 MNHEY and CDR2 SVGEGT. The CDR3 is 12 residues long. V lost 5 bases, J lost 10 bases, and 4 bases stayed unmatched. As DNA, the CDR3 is TGTGCCAGCAGTCTCGGGACTAGGGAGCAGTTCTTC. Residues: CASSLGTREQFF.

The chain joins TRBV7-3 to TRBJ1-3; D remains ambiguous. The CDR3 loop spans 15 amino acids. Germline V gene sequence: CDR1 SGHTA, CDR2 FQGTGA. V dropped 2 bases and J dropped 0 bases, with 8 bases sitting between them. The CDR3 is CASSLGQPSGNTIYF. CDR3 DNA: TGTGCCAGCAGCTTAGGGCAGCCCTCTGGAAACACCATATATTTT.

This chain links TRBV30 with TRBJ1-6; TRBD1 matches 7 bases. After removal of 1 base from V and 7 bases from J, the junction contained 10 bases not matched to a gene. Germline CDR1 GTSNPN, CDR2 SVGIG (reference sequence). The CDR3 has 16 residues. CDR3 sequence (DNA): TGTGCCTGGAGTGGACAGGGTTCGAGGGGAAATTCACCCCTCCACTTT. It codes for CAWSGQGSRGNSPLHF. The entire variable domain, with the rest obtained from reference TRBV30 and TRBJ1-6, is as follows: SQTIHQWPATLVQPVGSPLSLECTVEGTSNPNLYWYRQAAGRGLQLLFYSVGIGQISSEVPQNLSASRPQDRQFILSSKKLLLSDSGFYLCAWSGQGSRGNSPLHFGNGTRLTVT.

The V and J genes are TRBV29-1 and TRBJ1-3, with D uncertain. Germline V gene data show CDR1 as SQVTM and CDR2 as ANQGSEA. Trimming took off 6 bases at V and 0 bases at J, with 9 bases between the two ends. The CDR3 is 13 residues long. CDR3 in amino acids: CSVTVASGNTIYF. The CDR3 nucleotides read TGCAGCGTGACTGTTGCCTCTGGAAACACCATATATTTT.

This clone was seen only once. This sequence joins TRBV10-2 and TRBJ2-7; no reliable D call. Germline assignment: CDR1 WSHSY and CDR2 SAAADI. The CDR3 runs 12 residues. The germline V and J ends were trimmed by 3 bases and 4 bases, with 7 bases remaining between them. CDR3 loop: CASSEVGYEQYF. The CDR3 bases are TGCGCCAGCAGTGAAGTCGGTTACGAGCAGTACTTC.

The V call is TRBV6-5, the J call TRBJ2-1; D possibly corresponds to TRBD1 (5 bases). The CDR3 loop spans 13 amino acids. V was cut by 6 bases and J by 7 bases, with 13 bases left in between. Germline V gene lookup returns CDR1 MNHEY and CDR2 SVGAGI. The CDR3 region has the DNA TGTGCCAGCAGATGGACACTCGAGAATGAGCAGTTCTTC. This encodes CASRWTLENEQFF.

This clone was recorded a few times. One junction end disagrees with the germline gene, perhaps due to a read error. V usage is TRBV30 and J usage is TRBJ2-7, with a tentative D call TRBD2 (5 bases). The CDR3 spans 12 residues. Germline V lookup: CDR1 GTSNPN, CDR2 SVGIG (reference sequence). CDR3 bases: TGTGCCTCTTACGGGGAGCGCGGGCTCCCTGACTTC. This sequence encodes CASYGERGLPDF.

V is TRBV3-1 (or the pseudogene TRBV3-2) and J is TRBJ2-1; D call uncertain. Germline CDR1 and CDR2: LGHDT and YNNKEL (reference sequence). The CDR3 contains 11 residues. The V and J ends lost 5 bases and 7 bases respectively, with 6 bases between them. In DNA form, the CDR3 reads TGTGCCAGCAGCGCCGGTAATGAGCAGTTCTTC. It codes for CASSAGNEQFF.

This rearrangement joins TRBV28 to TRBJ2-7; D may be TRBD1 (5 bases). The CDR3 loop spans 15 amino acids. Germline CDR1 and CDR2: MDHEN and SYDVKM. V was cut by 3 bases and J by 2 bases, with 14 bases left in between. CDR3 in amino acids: CASSFLIRGAYEQYF. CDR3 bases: TGTGCCAGCAGTTTTTTGATTAGGGGCGCCTACGAGCAGTACTTC.

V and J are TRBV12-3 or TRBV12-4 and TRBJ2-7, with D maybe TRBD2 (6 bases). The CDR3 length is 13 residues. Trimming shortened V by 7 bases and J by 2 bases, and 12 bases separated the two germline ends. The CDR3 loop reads CASTGSATYEQYF. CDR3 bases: TGTGCCAGCACCGGGAGTGCGACCTACGAGCAGTACTTC.

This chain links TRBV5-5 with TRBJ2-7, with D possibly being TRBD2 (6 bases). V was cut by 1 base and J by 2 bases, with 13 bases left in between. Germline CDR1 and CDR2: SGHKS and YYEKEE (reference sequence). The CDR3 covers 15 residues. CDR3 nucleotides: TGTGCCAGCAGCTTGCACCGGGGGATTGCCTACGAGCAGTACTTC. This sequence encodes CASSLHRGIAYEQYF.

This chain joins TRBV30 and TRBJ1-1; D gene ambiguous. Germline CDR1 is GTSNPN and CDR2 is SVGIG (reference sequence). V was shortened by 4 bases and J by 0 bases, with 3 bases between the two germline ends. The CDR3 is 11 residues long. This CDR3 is CAWTVNTEAFF. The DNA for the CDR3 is TGTGCCTGGACGGTGAACACTGAAGCTTTCTTT.

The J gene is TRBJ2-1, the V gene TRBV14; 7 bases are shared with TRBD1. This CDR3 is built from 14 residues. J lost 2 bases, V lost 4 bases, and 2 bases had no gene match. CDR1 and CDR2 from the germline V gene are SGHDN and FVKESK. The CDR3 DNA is TGTGCCAGCAGCCCAGGGGGTACCTACAATGAGCAGTTCTTC. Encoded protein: CASSPGGTYNEQFF.

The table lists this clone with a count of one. For the CDR3, the DNA is TGTGCCAGCAGTTTCAACGGCGCGGGCGAGCAGTACTTC. Translated, it gives CASSFNGAGEQYF. V usage is TRBV12-3 or TRBV12-4 and J usage is TRBJ2-7; maybe TRBD2 (5 bases). CDR3 size: 13 residues. The V and J ends lost 3 bases and 6 bases respectively, with 12 bases between them.

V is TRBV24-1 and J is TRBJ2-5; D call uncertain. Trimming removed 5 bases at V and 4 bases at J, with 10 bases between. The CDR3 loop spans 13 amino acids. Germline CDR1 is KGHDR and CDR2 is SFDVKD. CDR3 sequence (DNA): TGTGCCACCAGTGGTCCGCGGCCAGAGACCCAGTACTTC. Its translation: CATSGPRPETQYF.